One sample yielded the 3 T cell receptor beta chains listed below, sequenced in a study of CD4 and CD8 cells across lung adenocarcinoma regions. MiXCR, applied by TCRdb to the PCR reads, yields one record per CDR3 protein. The table lists some 8,000 distinct CDR3 sequences, 45% of them singletons. The sample comprised CD8+ T cells from the center of a lung tumor. Every receptor here comes from a male donor with lung adenocarcinoma. The CD4 and CD8 labels of this study may be unreliable.

There are many counts of this clonotype. CDR3 amino acids: CASSRDRALSSYEQYF. The CDR3 nucleotides read TGTGCCAGCAGCCGCGACAGGGCCTTAAGCTCCTACGAGCAGTACTTC. The J gene is TRBJ2-7, the V gene TRBV6-1, with 7 nucleotides matching TRBD1. This CDR3 spans 16 amino acids. Germline values: CDR1 MNHNS, CDR2 SASEGT. J lost 0 bases, V lost 6 bases, and 11 bases had no gene match.

The J gene is TRBJ2-3, the V gene TRBV6-1, with D possibly called TRBD1 or TRBD2 (5 bases each). The J call is doubtful: the DNA matches TRBJ2-7 better. CDR1 is MNHNS and CDR2 is SASEGT in the germline V gene. This CDR3 is built from 16 residues. The CDR3 DNA reads TGTGCCAGCAGTGAAGCGGGACGGTGCGCCACAGATACGCAGTACTTC. Amino acid sequence: CASSEAGRCATDTQYF.

The rearrangement uses TRBV10-2 and TRBJ2-3; D is uncertain. The better agreement between TRBJ2-1 and the DNA end casts doubt on the J call. The germline gives CDR1 WSHSY, CDR2 SAAADI. CDR3 length: 12 residues. As DNA, the CDR3 is TGCGCCAGCAGGGGTAGCATGAATGAGCAGTTCTTC. Protein: CASRGSMNEQFF.